The present T cell receptor (beta chain) was sequenced within a study of regulatory T cells in long-lasting Graves disease. General study findings and limits: Persistent disease was characterized by preferential usage of TRBV28, TRBJ1-2 and TRBJ2-5.

Time point described: persistent/refractory GD, antithyroid drugs over 5 years with positive TRAb. From PBMCs, RNA was extracted and then used to make the TCR library. As concerns this clonotype: The antigen is not known.

The CDR3 extends over 13 amino acids. V lost 8 bases, J lost 3 bases, and 13 bases lay in between. In germline, CDR1 is SNHLY, CDR2 FYNNEI. Arm-PCR of CDR3 regions with iRepertoire HTBI primers generated TCR beta libraries. Via MiXCR, TCRdb re-called the multiplex PCR reads, giving one row per CDR3 protein. The data contain 500,000 to 700,000 distinct CDR3 sequences, about 32% of them seen just once; the ten biggest clones take up around 42%. This chain connects TRBV2 to TRBJ1-1, with D unresolved. Sequenced here: peripheral blood mononuclear cells (PBMCs), sampled when the disease was refractory, from a patient treated with antithyroid drugs. The sequence came from a female donor with Graves disease. Here the CDR3 reads CASLPALDTEAFF. The CDR3 bases are TGTGCCAGCCTCCCGGCCCTGGACACTGAAGCTTTCTTT.